This entry features one T cell receptor (beta chain) sequence. Its antigen is not identified. This CDR3 is 17 amino acids long. These data are taken from a study of OX40 agonist ivuxolimab in advanced cancers. Whole-study context: Three patients had partial responses: one hepatocellular carcinoma, two cutaneous melanoma.

Sequenced by immunoSEQ multiplex PCR; TCRdb stores in-frame clones only, minus some. The table lists over 80,000 clones, roughly 88% of them singletons. Notes on the study in general: Clonal expansion was among the lowest in partial responders at 0.1-3.0 mg/kg, especially CD8+. By week 6 at 0.1 to 3.0 mg/kg, blood CD4+ and CD8+ T cells had expanded clonally.

The sequences come from CD4+ or CD8+ T cells sorted from blood, collected in a trial of the OX40 agonist ivuxolimab. The rearrangement uses TRBV21-1 and TRBJ2-2; the tabulated D call, TRBD1, remains unverified against the DNA. TRBV21-1 is noted as a pseudogene. The receptor comes from an adult with an advanced solid tumor such as melanoma, head and neck, liver or kidney cancer. The CDR3: CASSKEPGQGNTGELFF. The CDR3, as DNA: TGTGCCAGCAGCAAAGAACCGGGACAGGGTAACACCGGGGAGCTGTTTTTT.